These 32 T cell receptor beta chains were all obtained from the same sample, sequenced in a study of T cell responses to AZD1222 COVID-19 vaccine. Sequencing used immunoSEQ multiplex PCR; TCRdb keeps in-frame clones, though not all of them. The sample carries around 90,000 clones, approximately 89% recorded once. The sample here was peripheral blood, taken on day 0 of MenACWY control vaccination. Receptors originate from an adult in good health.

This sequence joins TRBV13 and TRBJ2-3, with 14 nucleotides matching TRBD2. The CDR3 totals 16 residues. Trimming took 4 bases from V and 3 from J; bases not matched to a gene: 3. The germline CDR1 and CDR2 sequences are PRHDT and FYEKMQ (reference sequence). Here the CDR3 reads CASSSGLAGVTDTQYF. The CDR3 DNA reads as TGTGCCAGCAGCTCGGGACTAGCGGGAGTTACAGATACGCAGTATTTT.

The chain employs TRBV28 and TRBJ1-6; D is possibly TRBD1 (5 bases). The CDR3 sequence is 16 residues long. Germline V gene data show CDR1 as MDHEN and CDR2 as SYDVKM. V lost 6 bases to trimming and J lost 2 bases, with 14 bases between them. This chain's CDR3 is CASRKEGTPYNSPLHF. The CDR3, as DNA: TGTGCCAGCAGAAAAGAGGGGACCCCCTATAATTCACCCCTCCACTTT.

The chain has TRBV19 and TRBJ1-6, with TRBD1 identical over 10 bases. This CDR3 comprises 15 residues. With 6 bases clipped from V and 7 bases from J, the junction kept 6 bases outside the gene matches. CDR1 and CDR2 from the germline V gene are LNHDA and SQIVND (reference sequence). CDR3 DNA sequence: TGTGCCAGTAGCCGAGGACAGGGGGAGAATTCACCCCTCCACTTT. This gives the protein CASSRGQGENSPLHF. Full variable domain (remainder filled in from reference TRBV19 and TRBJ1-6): DGGITQSPKYLFRKEGQNVTLSCEQNLNHDAMYWYRQDPGQGLRLIYYSQIVNDFQKGDIAEGYSVSREKKESFPLTVTSAQKNPTAFYLCASSRGQGENSPLHFGNGTRLTVT.

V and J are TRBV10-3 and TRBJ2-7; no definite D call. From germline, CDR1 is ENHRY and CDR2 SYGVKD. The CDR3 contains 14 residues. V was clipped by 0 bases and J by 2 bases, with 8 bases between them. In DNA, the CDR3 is TGTGCCATCAGTGAGTCTGCAGTCCCCTACGAGCAGTACTTC. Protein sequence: CAISESAVPYEQYF.

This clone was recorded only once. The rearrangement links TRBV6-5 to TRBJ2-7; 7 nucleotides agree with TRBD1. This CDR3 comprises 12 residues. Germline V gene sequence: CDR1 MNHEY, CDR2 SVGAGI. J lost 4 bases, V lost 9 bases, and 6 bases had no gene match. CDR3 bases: TGTGCCAGTACGACAGGGTGGTACGAGCAGTACTTC. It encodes CASTTGWYEQYF.

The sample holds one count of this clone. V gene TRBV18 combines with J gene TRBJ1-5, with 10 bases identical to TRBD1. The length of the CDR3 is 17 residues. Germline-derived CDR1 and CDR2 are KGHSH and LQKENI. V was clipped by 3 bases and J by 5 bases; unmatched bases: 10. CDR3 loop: CASSPVKDRGGHQPQHF. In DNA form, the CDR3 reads TGTGCCAGCTCACCGGTAAAGGACAGGGGGGGGCATCAGCCCCAGCATTTT.

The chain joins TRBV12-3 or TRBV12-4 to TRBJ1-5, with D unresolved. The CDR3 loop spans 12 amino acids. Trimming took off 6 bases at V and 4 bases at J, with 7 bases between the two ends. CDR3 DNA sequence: TGTGCCAGCAGCCGAGCGAATCAGCCCCAGCATTTT. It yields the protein CASSRANQPQHF.

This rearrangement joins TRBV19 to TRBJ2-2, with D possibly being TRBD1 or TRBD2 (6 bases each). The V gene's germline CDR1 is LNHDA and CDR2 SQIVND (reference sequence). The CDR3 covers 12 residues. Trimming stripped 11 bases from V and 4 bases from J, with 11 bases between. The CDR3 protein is CAGGLSTGELFF. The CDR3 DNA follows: TGTGCCGGGGGGCTTTCCACCGGGGAGCTGTTTTTT. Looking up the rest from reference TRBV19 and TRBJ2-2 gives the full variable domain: DGGITQSPKYLFRKEGQNVTLSCEQNLNHDAMYWYRQDPGQGLRLIYYSQIVNDFQKGDIAEGYSVSREKKESFPLTVTSAQKNPTAFYLCAGGLSTGELFFGEGSRLTVL.

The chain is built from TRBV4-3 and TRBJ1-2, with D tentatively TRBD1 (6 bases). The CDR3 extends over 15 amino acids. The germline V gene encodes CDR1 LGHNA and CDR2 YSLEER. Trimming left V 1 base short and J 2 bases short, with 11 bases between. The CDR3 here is CASSQGLGGNYGYTF. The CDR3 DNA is TGCGCCAGCAGCCAAGGGTTAGGGGGAAACTATGGCTACACCTTC.

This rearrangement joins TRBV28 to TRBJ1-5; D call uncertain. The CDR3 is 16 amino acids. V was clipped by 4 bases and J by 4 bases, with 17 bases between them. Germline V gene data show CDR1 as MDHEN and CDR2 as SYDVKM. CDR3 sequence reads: CASSSWAGGLNQPQHF. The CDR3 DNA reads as TGTGCCAGCAGTTCCTGGGCAGGAGGTCTAAATCAGCCCCAGCATTTT.

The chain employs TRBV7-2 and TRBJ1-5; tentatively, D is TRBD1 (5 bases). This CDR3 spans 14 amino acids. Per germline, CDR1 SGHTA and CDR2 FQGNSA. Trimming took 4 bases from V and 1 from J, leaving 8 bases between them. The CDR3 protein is CASSSGLSNQPQHF. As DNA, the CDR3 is TGTGCCAGCAGCTCGGGACTCAGCAATCAGCCCCAGCATTTT.

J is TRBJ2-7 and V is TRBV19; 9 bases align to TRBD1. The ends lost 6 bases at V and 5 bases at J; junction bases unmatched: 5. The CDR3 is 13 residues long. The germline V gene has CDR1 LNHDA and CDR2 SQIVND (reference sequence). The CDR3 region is CASSRDRDDEQYF. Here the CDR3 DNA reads TGTGCCAGTAGCCGGGACAGGGACGACGAGCAGTACTTC.

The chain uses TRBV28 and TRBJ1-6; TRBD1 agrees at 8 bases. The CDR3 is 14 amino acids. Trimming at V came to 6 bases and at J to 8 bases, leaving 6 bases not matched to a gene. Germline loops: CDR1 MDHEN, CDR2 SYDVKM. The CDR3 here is CASRPGRGHSPLHF. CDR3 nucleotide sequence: TGTGCCAGCAGACCGGGCAGGGGGCATTCACCCCTCCACTTT.

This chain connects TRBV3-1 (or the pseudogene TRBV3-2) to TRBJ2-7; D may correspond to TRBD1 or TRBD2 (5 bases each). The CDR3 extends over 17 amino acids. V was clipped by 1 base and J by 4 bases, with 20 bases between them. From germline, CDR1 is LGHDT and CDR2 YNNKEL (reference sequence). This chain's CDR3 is CASSQVSWGAGGYEQYF. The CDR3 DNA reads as TGTGCCAGCAGCCAAGTTTCGTGGGGCGCTGGGGGATACGAGCAGTACTTC.

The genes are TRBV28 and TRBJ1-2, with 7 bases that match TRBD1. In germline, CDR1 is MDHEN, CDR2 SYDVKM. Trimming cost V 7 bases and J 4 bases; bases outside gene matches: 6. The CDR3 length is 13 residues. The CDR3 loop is CASNIRGTYGYTF. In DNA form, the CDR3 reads TGTGCCAGCAACATCAGGGGGACCTATGGCTACACCTTC.

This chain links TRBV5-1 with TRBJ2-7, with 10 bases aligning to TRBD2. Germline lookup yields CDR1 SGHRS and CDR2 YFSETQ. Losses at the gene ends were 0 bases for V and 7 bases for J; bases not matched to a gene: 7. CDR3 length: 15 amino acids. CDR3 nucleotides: TGCGCCAGCAGCTTGGGGCTAGCGGGAGTTGGGGAGCAGTACTTC. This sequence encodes CASSLGLAGVGEQYF.

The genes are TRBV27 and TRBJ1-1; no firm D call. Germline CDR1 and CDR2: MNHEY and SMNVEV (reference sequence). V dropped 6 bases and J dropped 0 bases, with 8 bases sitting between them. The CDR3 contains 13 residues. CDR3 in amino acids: CASSRGMNTEAFF. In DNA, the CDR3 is TGTGCCAGCAGCCGAGGGATGAACACTGAAGCTTTCTTT.

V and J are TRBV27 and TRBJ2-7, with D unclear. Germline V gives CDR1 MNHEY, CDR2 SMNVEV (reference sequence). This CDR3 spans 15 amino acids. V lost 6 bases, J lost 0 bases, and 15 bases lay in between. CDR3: CASSAPGLSSYEQYF. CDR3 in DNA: TGTGCCAGCAGCGCCCCGGGCCTAAGCTCCTACGAGCAGTACTTC.

CDR3: CASSEEGNSGNTIYF. The CDR3 DNA reads TGTGCCAGCAGTGAGGAGGGAAACTCTGGAAACACCATATATTTT. The V and J genes are TRBV2 and TRBJ1-3; no reliable D call. Germline-derived CDR1 and CDR2 are SNHLY and FYNNEI. CDR3 length: 15 residues. V gave up 3 bases and J gave up 0 bases, with 9 bases separating them. Variable domain in full (rest from reference TRBV2 and TRBJ1-3): EPEVTQTPSHQVTQMGQEVILRCVPISNHLYFYWYRQILGQKVEFLVSFYNNEISEKSEIFDDQFSVERPDGSNFTLKIRSTKLEDSAMYFCASSEEGNSGNTIYFGEGSWLTVV.

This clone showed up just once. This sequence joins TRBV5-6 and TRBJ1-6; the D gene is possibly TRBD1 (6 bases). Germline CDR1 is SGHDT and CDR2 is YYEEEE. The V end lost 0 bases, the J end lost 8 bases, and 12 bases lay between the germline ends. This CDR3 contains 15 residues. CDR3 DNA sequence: TGTGCCAGCAGCTTGGAATCCAGGGGAGATTCACCCCTCCACTTT. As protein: CASSLESRGDSPLHF.

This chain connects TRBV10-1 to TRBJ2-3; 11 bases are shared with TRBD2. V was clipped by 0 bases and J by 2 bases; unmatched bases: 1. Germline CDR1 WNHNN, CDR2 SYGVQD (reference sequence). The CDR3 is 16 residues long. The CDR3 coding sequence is TGCGCCAGCAGTGAGTCGACTAGCGGGAACACAGATACGCAGTATTTT. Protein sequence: CASSESTSGNTDTQYF.

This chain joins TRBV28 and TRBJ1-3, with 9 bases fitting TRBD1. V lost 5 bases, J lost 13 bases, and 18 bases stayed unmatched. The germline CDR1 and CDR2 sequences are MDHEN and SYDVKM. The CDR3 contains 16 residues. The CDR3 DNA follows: TGTGCCAGCAGTCCACCCCAGGGACAGGGCGCGAACGGGATATATTTT. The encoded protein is CASSPPQGQGANGIYF.

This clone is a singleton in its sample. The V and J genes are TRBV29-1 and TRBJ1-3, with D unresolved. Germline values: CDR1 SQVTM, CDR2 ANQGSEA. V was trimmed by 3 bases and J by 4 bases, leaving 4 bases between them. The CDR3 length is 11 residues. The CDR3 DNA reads TGCAGCGTTGAGGGGGGAAACACCATATATTTT. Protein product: CSVEGGNTIYF.

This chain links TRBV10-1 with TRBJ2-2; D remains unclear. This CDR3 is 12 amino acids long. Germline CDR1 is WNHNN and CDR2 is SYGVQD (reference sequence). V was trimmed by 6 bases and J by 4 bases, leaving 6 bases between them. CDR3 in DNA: TGCGCCAGCAGAACAGCCACCGGGGAGCTGTTTTTT. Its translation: CASRTATGELFF.

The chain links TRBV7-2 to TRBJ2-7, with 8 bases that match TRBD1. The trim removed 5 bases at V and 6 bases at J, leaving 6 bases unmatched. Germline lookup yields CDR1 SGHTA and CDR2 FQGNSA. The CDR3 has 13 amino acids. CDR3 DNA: TGTGCCAGCAGCGGACAGGGAAAGGGCGAGCAGTACTTC. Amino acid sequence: CASSGQGKGEQYF.

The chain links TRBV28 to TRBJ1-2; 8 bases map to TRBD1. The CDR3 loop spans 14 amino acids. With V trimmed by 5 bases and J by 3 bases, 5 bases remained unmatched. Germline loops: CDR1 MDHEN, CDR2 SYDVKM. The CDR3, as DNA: TGTGCCAGCAGTCCTGGGACAGGACACTATGGCTACACCTTC. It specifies CASSPGTGHYGYTF.

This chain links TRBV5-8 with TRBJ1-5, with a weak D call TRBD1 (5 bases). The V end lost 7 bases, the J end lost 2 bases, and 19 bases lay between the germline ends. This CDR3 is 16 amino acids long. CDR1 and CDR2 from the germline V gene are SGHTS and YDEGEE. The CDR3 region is CASFYAGGFGNQPQHF. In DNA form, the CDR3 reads TGTGCCAGCTTCTACGCGGGGGGTTTCGGCAATCAGCCCCAGCATTTT.

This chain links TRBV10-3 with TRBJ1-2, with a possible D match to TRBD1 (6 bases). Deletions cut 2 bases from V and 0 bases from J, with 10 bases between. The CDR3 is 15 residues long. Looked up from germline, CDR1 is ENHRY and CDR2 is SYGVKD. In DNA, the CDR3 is TGTGCCATCAGTGAGGGGACACCCCCTAACTATGGCTACACCTTC. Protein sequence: CAISEGTPPNYGYTF.

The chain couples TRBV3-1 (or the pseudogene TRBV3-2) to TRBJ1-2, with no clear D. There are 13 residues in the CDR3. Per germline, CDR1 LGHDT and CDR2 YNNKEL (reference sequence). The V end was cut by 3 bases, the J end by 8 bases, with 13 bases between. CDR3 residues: CASSHPLFGGYTF. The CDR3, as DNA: TGTGCCAGCAGCCATCCCCTATTTGGCGGCTACACCTTC.

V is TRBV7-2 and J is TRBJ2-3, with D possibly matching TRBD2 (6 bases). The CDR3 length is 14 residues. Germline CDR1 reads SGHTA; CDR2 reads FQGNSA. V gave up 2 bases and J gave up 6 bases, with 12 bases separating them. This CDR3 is CASSLRDFSDTQYF. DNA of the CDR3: TGTGCCAGCAGCTTACGGGACTTTTCTGATACGCAGTATTTT.

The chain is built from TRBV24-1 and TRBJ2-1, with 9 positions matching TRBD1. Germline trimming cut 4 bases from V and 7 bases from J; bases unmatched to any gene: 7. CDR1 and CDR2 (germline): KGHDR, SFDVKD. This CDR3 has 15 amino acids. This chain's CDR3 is CATSDYGTGQNEQFF. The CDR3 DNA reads TGTGCCACCAGTGACTATGGGACAGGGCAGAATGAGCAGTTCTTC.

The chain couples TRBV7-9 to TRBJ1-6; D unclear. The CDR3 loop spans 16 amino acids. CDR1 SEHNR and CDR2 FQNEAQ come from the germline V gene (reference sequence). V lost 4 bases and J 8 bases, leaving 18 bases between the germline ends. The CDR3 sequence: CASSSPGSDAYSPLHF. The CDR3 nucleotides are TGTGCCAGCAGCTCACCGGGCTCCGATGCTTATTCACCCCTCCACTTT.